This T cell receptor (beta chain) was captured by sequencing in a study of shared clonotypes between healthy human individuals. Germline loops: CDR1 SGHNT, CDR2 YYREEE (reference sequence). The CDR3 length is 14 residues. V lost 2 bases and J lost 6; bases outside the gene matches: 6. On this clone itself: Its cognate antigen is unknown.

Naive CD8 cells lacked CD45RO and underwent positive selection for CCR7, leaving out terminally differentiated effector memory CD45RA+ cells. The study enrolled healthy HIV-negative adults without recent acute infections or vaccinations as donors. Study outcomes and limitations: Incomplete sequencing of sorted subsets was indicated by rarefaction despite large depth. The study found lower generation probabilities in non-shared clonotypes than in those shared by all four donors.

TCRdb keeps only in-frame clones here, not all; method: immunoSEQ multiplex PCR. The profile shows hundreds of thousands of clones, around 95% of them singletons. This receptor was obtained from a woman in her twenties or thirties in good health. Sequences were obtained from naive CD8+ T cells sorted from blood. V is TRBV5-4 and J is TRBJ1-2; 8 nucleotides line up with TRBD1. The CDR3 loop is CASSFAGGSNGYTF. CDR3 bases: TGTGCCAGCAGCTTTGCAGGGGGCTCTAATGGCTACACCTTC.